These 9 T cell receptor beta chains originate from one sample sequenced in a study of long-term antiretroviral therapy in people with HIV. Assay version v3.0 of immunoSEQ was used, and it was run at survey level. Sequencing was performed with immunoSEQ multiplex PCR; in TCRdb, only in-frame clones are kept and a portion is missing. The data hold tens of thousands of clones, with roughly 85% observed a single time. The starting material was unsorted PBMCs, obtained 2.3 years after starting antiretroviral therapy. The receptors come from a man aged 35 to 55 with HIV.

The chain recombines TRBV15 with TRBJ1-5; D gene uncertain. The germline V gene encodes CDR1 LNHNV and CDR2 YYDKDF (reference sequence). Trimming cost V 3 bases and J 3 bases, with 6 bases left between them. The CDR3 is 13 residues long. The CDR3 loop is CATSRAFNQPQHF. Written as DNA, the CDR3 is TGTGCCACCAGCAGGGCTTTCAATCAGCCCCAGCATTTT. The variable domain in full, with the rest retrieved from reference TRBV15 and TRBJ1-5, is DAMVIQNPRYQVTQFGKPVTLSCSQTLNHNVMYWYQQKSSQAPKLLFHYYDKDFNNEADTPDNFQSRRPNTSFCFLDIRSPGLGDTAMYLCATSRAFNQPQHFGDGTRLSIL.

This sequence joins TRBV30 and TRBJ1-2; D is unclear. CDR3 length equals 13 residues. Germline loops: CDR1 GTSNPN, CDR2 SVGIG (reference sequence). Trimming shortened V by 4 bases and J by 1 base, and 10 bases separated the two germline ends. The CDR3 sequence is CAWKGTYNYGYTF. The CDR3 region has the DNA TGTGCCTGGAAAGGCACGTATAACTATGGCTACACCTTC. The full variable domain, with the rest looked up from reference TRBV30 and TRBJ1-2, is SQTIHQWPATLVQPVGSPLSLECTVEGTSNPNLYWYRQAAGRGLQLLFYSVGIGQISSEVPQNLSASRPQDRQFILSSKKLLLSDSGFYLCAWKGTYNYGYTFGSGTRLTVV.

The rearrangement uses TRBV11-1 and TRBJ1-6, with D possibly matching TRBD1 (6 bases). The length of the CDR3 is 17 residues. Trimming took 5 bases from V and 0 from J, leaving 14 bases between them. Germline V lookup: CDR1 SGHAT, CDR2 FQDESV (reference sequence). The DNA for the CDR3 is TGTGCCAGCAGCCAGGGGCAGCCGAGCTCCTATAATTCACCCCTCCACTTT. It specifies CASSQGQPSSYNSPLHF.

This clone was seen only a few times. This chain connects TRBV7-3 to TRBJ1-6; D possibly corresponds to TRBD1 (5 bases). The V and J ends lost 4 bases and 7 bases respectively, with 20 bases between them. CDR1 SGHTA and CDR2 FQGTGA come from the germline V gene. CDR3 length equals 17 residues. The CDR3 loop is CASSYYRPRARNSPLHF. CDR3 nucleotides: TGTGCCAGCAGCTACTACAGGCCCCGGGCTCGAAATTCACCCCTCCACTTT.

The chain is built from TRBV6-1 and TRBJ1-5; TRBD1 matches 9 bases. J lost 6 bases, V lost 4 bases, and 4 bases had no gene match. Germline CDR1 MNHNS, CDR2 SASEGT. This CDR3 is 14 amino acids long. Written as DNA, the CDR3 is TGTGCCAGCAGTGTACAGGGACAGGGTCAGCCCCAGCATTTT. Its translation: CASSVQGQGQPQHF.

This chain links TRBV21-1 with TRBJ1-5. TRBV21-1 is shown as a pseudogene. The CDR3 runs to 16 residues. CDR3 coding DNA: TGTGCCAGCAGCAAGACCCTTGGACGGTACAATCAGCCCCAGCATTTT. Translation: CASSKTLGRYNQPQHF.

Only a few counts were recorded for this clone. The chain has TRBV5-1 and TRBJ1-2; possibly TRBD1 for D (6 bases). CDR1 is SGHRS, CDR2 YFSETQ, per germline. V dropped 4 bases and J dropped 2 bases, with 12 bases sitting between them. The CDR3 totals 14 residues. CDR3 nucleotides: TGCGCCAGCAGCCTGCTCGACAGGAACTATGGCTACACCTTC. This encodes CASSLLDRNYGYTF.

V usage is TRBV7-9 and J usage is TRBJ1-2, with 9 positions matching TRBD1. This CDR3 is 14 amino acids long. Trimming took 3 bases from V and 7 from J; bases not matched to a gene: 6. Germline V gene lookup returns CDR1 SEHNR and CDR2 FQNEAQ (reference sequence). CDR3 loop: CASSLGQGLGGYTF. CDR3 in DNA: TGTGCCAGCAGCTTGGGACAGGGCCTGGGTGGCTACACCTTC.

V and J are TRBV5-6 and TRBJ1-6; tentatively, D is TRBD1 (5 bases). CDR1 and CDR2 from the germline V gene are SGHDT and YYEEEE. The CDR3 has 15 residues. Trimming removed 0 bases at V and 6 bases at J, with 10 bases between. CDR3 amino acids: CASSLGRGTNSPLHF. CDR3 DNA sequence: TGTGCCAGCAGCTTGGGCCGGGGGACTAATTCACCCCTCCACTTT.